This T cell receptor beta chain came from a study of blood T cell repertoires in COVID-19. Study-wide background: Samples came from the United States, Italy and Spain, spanning acute and convalescent COVID-19.

Original data processing: By means of reference gene primer amplification, nucleated cell counts were estimated. Clones were read by immunoSEQ multiplex PCR, and TCRdb kept only the in-frame ones, dropping some. The DNA gave D and trimming, while V, J and clone size come from that table. The data contain approximately 460,000 clones, roughly nine tenths of them seen just once; the ten biggest clones take up around 0.92%. Germline CDR1 SGHVS, CDR2 FNYEAQ. The CDR3 runs to 15 residues. The V end lost 4 bases, the J end lost 1 base, and 13 bases lay between the germline ends. The sequenced sample was peripheral blood. The chain joins TRBV7-6 to TRBJ1-1; D unresolved. This TCR was recovered from a man between 18 and 35 years old with COVID-19, enrolled during active disease. CDR3 DNA: TGTGCCAGCAGCTCCGACCCAAACAGGAACACTGAAGCTTTCTTT. It encodes CASSSDPNRNTEAFF.